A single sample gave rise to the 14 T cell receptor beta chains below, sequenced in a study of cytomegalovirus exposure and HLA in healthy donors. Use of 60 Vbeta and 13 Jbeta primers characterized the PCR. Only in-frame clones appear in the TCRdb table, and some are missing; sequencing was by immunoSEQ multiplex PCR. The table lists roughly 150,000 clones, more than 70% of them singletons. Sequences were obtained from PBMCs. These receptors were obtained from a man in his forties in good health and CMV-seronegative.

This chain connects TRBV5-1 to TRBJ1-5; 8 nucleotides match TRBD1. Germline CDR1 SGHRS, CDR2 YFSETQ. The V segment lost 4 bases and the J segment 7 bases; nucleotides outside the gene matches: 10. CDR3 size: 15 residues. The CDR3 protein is CASSPDRVGGQPQHF. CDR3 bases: TGCGCCAGCAGCCCGGACAGGGTGGGCGGACAGCCCCAGCATTTT. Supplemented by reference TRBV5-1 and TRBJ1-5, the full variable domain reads KAGVTQTPRYLIKTRGQQVTLSCSPISGHRSVSWYQQTPGQGLQFLFEYFSETQRNKGNFPGRFSGRQFSNSRSEMNVSTLELGDSALYLCASSPDRVGGQPQHFGDGTRLSIL.

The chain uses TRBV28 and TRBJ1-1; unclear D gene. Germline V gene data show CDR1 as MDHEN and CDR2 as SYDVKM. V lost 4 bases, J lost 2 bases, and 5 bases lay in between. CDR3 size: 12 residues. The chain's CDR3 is CASSSPNTEAFF. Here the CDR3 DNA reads TGTGCCAGCAGTTCCCCAAACACTGAAGCTTTCTTT.

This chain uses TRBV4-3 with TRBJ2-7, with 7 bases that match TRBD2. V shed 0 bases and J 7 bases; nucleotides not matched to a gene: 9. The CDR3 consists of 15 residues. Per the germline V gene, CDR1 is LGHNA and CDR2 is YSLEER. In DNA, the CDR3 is TGCGCCAGCAGCCAAGAGTTCGCTAGCGGAGGAGAGCAGTACTTC. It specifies CASSQEFASGGEQYF.

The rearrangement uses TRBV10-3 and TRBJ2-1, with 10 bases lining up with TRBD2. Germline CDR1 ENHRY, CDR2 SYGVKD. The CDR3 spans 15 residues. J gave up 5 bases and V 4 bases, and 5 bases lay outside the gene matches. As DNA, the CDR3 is TGTGCCATCAGTGGGACTAGCGGACCCAACAATGAGCAGTTCTTC. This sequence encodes CAISGTSGPNNEQFF.

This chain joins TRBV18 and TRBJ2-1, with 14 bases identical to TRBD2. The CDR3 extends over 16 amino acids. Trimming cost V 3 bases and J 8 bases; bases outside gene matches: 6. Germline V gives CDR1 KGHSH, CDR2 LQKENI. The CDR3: CASSPRLAGGLDEQFF. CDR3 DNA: TGTGCCAGCTCACCCAGACTAGCGGGGGGGCTCGATGAGCAGTTCTTC.

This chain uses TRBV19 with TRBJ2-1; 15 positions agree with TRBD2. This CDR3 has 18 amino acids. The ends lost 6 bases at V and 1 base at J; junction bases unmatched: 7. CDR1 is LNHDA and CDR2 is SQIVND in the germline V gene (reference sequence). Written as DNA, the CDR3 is TGTGCCAGTAGCCCGGGACTAGCGGGAGGTTTATCCTACAATGAGCAGTTCTTC. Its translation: CASSPGLAGGLSYNEQFF.

The CDR3 DNA follows: TGTGCCAGCGGCTCCACTCCTGTCCCTATAGCGGGAGCCGAGCAGTACTTC. It specifies CASGSTPVPIAGAEQYF. This sequence joins TRBV7-3 and TRBJ2-7; TRBD2 matches at 9 bases. Trimming removed 8 bases from V and 6 bases from J; junction bases left unmatched: 20. The CDR3 contains 17 residues. CDR1 SGHTA and CDR2 FQGTGA come from the germline V gene.

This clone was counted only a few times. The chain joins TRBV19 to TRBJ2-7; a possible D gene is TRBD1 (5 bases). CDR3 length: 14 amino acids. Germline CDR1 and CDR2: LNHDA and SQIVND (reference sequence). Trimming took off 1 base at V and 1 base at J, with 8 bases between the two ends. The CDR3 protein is CASSIVWTSYEQYF. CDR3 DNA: TGTGCCAGTAGTATAGTTTGGACATCCTACGAGCAGTACTTC.

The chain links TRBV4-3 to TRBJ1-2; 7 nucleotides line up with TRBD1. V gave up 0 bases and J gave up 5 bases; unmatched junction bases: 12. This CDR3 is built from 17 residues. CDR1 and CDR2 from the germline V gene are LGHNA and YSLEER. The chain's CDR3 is CASSQELGGQRRYGYTF. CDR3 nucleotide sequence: TGCGCCAGCAGCCAAGAGTTAGGGGGACAGAGAAGGTATGGCTACACCTTC.

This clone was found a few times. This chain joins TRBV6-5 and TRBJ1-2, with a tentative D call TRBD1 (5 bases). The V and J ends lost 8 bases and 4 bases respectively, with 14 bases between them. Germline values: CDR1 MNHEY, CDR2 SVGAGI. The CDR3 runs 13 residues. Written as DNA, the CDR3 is TGTGCCAGCGGTGGAGGGGCGGGCTATGGCTACACCTTC. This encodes CASGGGAGYGYTF.

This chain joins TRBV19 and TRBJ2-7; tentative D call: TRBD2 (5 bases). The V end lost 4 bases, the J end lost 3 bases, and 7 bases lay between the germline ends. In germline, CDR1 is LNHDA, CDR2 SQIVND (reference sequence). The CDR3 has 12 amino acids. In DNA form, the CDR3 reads TGTGCCAGTAGTAGAGGGAGCTACGAGCAGTACTTC. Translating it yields CASSRGSYEQYF.

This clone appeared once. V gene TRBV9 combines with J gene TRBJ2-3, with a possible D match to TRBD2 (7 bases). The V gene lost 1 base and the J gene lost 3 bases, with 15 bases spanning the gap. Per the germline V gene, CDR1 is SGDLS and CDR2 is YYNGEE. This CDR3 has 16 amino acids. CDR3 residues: CASSVMWGGQTDTQYF. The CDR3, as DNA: TGTGCCAGCAGCGTAATGTGGGGGGGCCAGACAGATACGCAGTATTTT.

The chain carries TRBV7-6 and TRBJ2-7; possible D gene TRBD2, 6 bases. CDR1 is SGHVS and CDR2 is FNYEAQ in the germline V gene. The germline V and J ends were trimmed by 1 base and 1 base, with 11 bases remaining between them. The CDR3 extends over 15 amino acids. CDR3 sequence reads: CASSLGVGGSYEQYF. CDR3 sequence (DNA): TGTGCCAGCAGCTTAGGGGTGGGAGGATCCTACGAGCAGTACTTC.

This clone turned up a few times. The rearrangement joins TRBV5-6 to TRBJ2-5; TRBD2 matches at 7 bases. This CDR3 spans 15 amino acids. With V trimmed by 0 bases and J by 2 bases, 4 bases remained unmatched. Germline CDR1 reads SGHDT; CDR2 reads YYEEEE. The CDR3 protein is CASSLVVGGQETQYF. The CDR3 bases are TGTGCCAGCAGCTTGGTTGTGGGAGGGCAAGAGACCCAGTACTTC.